This T cell receptor (beta chain) was sequenced during a study of human T cells and chemical hapten exposure. At the level of the study: Diphenylcyclopropenone was applied weekly to patients' scalps across the approximately 25-week study.

Per the study methods: With a range of roughly 20,000 to 750,000, the median per sample was roughly 97,000 TCRs. TCRdb fed the RACE reads into MiXCR, producing one record per CDR3 protein. In this record, the V and J calls reflect TCRdb's handling and not the investigators' own analysis. This sample carries some 380,000 distinct CDR3 sequences, approximately 4.4% of them seen once, and the ten largest clones take under 2.5%. Indicated time point: patch test 1, 2 weeks after DPC sensitization. As for treatment: therapeutic diphenylcyclopropenone sensitization with weekly scalp DPC. This clonotype was seen repeatedly, ten times or more. Germline V gene sequence: CDR1 PRHDT, CDR2 FYEKMQ (reference sequence). Trimming removed 4 bases at V and 4 bases at J, with 10 bases between. The CDR3 has 13 residues.

This chain uses TRBV13 with TRBJ1-1, with D uncertain. The source of this sequence is a woman aged 50 to 60 with alopecia areata. Some clones in this sample may be carry-over from other donors' samples. The source material was whole blood, sampled in connection with sensitization to the hapten diphenylcyclopropenone (DPC). The CDR3 sequence: CASSSQVPTEAFF. As DNA, the CDR3 is TGTGCCAGCAGCTCCCAGGTCCCCACTGAAGCTTTCTTT.